The 21 T cell receptor beta chains below were found in one sample sequenced in a study of blood T cells in healthy people across ages. The second PCR ran about 6 to 12 cycles with a sample-barcoded 5' primer and J-beta primers. TCRdb re-derived calls from the 5' RACE reads in MiXCR, one entry per CDR3 protein. The sample shows around 900,000 distinct CDR3 sequences, roughly 26% of them seen only once. Input material: blood. These receptors were obtained from a woman of 80 years or more in good health.

Many counts were recorded for this clonotype. This chain links TRBV6-2 or TRBV6-3 with TRBJ2-5; D remains ambiguous. The CDR3 runs to 16 residues. Trimming took 5 bases from V and 2 from J, leaving 18 bases between them. Germline CDR1 is MNHEY and CDR2 is SVGEGT. The CDR3 DNA follows: TGTGCCAGCAGTCAAAACGGGCCTCGCCTTCAAGAGACCCAGTACTTC. Its protein product is CASSQNGPRLQETQYF.

The rearrangement uses TRBV7-9 and TRBJ2-7; 8 bases agree with TRBD2. CDR1 is SEHNR and CDR2 is FQNEAQ in the germline V gene (reference sequence). The CDR3 covers 18 residues. Trimming cost V 1 base and J 1 base; bases outside gene matches: 12. Here the CDR3 DNA reads TGTGCCAGCAGCTTAGTAGGGGGGTTTAGCGGGGTGTCCTACGAGCAGTACTTC. Its protein product is CASSLVGGFSGVSYEQYF.

The chain links TRBV20-1 to TRBJ2-5, with 8 bases that match TRBD2. Looked up from germline, CDR1 is DFQATT and CDR2 is SNEGSKA (reference sequence). The CDR3 loop spans 12 amino acids. V was pared by 6 bases and J by 11 bases, with 11 bases of the junction left unmatched. The CDR3 here is CSARGANNEQYF. The CDR3 coding sequence is TGCAGTGCGCGGGGGGCCAATAATGAGCAGTACTTC.

This clonotype occurred many times. CDR3 in amino acids: CASSHGQGSTDTQYF. DNA for the CDR3: TGTGCCAGCAGCCATGGACAGGGTAGCACAGATACGCAGTATTTT. The V call is TRBV7-9, the J call TRBJ2-3; TRBD1 agrees at 8 bases. CDR1 is SEHNR and CDR2 is FQNEAQ in the germline V gene (reference sequence). V lost 5 bases, J lost 0 bases, and 4 bases stayed unmatched. This CDR3 contains 15 residues.

The chain has TRBV5-6 and TRBJ2-1; D call uncertain. The J call may not be correct, given that the DNA end is closer to TRBJ2-7. Per the germline V gene, CDR1 is SGHDT and CDR2 is YYEEEE. CDR3 length: 15 amino acids. CDR3 protein: CASSPALVPYNEQYF. The CDR3 nucleotides read TGTGCCAGCAGCCCTGCCCTAGTACCCTACAATGAGCAGTACTTC.

This clonotype was seen ten or more times. This chain uses TRBV7-9 with TRBJ2-5; D gene unclear. CDR3 length: 14 amino acids. The V end lost 7 bases, the J end lost 0 bases, and 12 bases lay between the germline ends. In germline, CDR1 is SEHNR, CDR2 FQNEAQ (reference sequence). DNA of the CDR3: TGTGCCAGCACTGATATGGGGAACCAAGAGACCCAGTACTTC. Its protein is CASTDMGNQETQYF.

The CDR3 region is CASSQDLPGGFEKLFF. CDR3 DNA: TGCGCCAGCAGCCAAGATCTGCCAGGGGGCTTTGAAAAACTGTTTTTT. The V and J genes are TRBV4-1 and TRBJ1-4; 8 bases are shared with TRBD1. This CDR3 region has 16 residues. Germline V gene sequence: CDR1 MGHRA, CDR2 YSYEKL. The V and J ends lost 0 bases and 7 bases, in that order; junction bases with no gene match: 7.

This clonotype was seen a single time. A read error may produce the germline difference seen at one junction end. The chain links TRBV3-1 to TRBJ2-4, with TRBD2 identical over 8 bases. Germline V gives CDR1 LGHDT, CDR2 YNNKEL (reference sequence). This CDR3 comprises 18 residues. The CDR3 sequence is CASSQVPLGGGRGVEQYF. CDR3 DNA: TGCGCCAGCAGCCAAGTTCCCCTCGGGGGGGGTCGGGGGGTTGAGCAGTACTTC.

The genes are TRBV7-9 and TRBJ2-6; D gene unclear. The CDR3 extends over 19 amino acids. The V and J ends lost 1 base and 4 bases respectively, with 20 bases between them. Germline V gene data show CDR1 as SEHNR and CDR2 as FQNEAQ (reference sequence). CDR3 residues: CASSLVRRGTIRGANVLTF. CDR3 bases: TGTGCCAGCAGCTTAGTTCGACGCGGAACCATCCGGGGGGCCAACGTCCTGACTTTC.

This clonotype occurred a few times. A read error may explain this, as a much larger clone is one base away. V is TRBV4-2 and J is TRBJ2-5, with a weak D call TRBD2 (6 bases). Germline CDR1 and CDR2: LGHNA and YNFKEQ. V lost 1 base to trimming and J lost 11 bases, with 23 bases between them. The CDR3 consists of 16 residues. CDR3 sequence (DNA): TGTGCCAGCAGCCAAGGGGGAACGGGGGAGGTCAATGAGCAGTACTTC. Its protein product is CASSQGGTGEVNEQYF.

This clonotype was observed at least ten times. This sequence joins TRBV6-5 and TRBJ1-1, with TRBD1 identical over 9 bases. CDR1 and CDR2 from the germline V gene are MNHEY and SVGAGI. V lost 2 bases and J lost 2; bases outside the gene matches: 6. CDR3 length equals 16 residues. DNA for the CDR3: TGTGCCAGCAGTTACACCGGGACAGGGAGAAACACTGAAGCTTTCTTT. It codes for CASSYTGTGRNTEAFF.

This chain links TRBV28 with TRBJ1-6; a weak D match, TRBD1 (5 bases). Trimming left V 1 base short and J 8 bases short, with 18 bases between. The CDR3 is made up of 17 amino acids. The germline V gene has CDR1 MDHEN and CDR2 SYDVKM. The CDR3 DNA reads TGTGCCAGCAGTTTATCTTTGGGCTACGACAGAGATTCACCCCTCCACTTT. This gives the protein CASSLSLGYDRDSPLHF.

The sample holds many counts of this clonotype. V gene TRBV2 combines with J gene TRBJ2-7; D uncertain. CDR1 is SNHLY and CDR2 is FYNNEI in the germline V gene. This CDR3 has 12 amino acids. V lost 8 bases, J lost 2 bases, and 10 bases lay in between. CDR3 nucleotides: TGTGCCAGCGGTCTAGTGGCCTACGAGCAGTACTTC. This sequence encodes CASGLVAYEQYF.

V gene TRBV11-2 combines with J gene TRBJ2-4; 9 bases are a match to TRBD1. TRBJ2-7 matches the DNA end more closely, so the J call is doubtful. Germline CDR1 and CDR2: SGHAT and FQNNGV. The CDR3 totals 16 residues. The CDR3 sequence is CASSYASGTGSAEQYF. The CDR3, as DNA: TGTGCCAGCAGTTATGCATCCGGGACAGGGTCTGCCGAGCAGTACTTC.

A note on this clonotype: This may come from a read error, since a much larger clone is one base off. This rearrangement joins TRBV7-2 to TRBJ1-2; no firm D call. Germline lookup yields CDR1 SGHTA and CDR2 FQGNSA. V was cut by 8 bases and J by 2 bases, with 12 bases left in between. This CDR3 has 13 amino acids. The chain's CDR3 is CASGPTMNYGYTF. The CDR3 DNA is TGTGCCAGCGGCCCCACAATGAACTATGGCTACACCTTC.

The count of this clonotype is one. The rearrangement links TRBV7-3 to TRBJ2-3, with 11 bases identical to TRBD2. This CDR3 contains 16 residues. Germline values: CDR1 SGHTA, CDR2 FQGTGA. With V trimmed by 3 bases and J by 7 bases, 9 bases remained unmatched. In nucleotides, the CDR3 is TGTGCCAGCAGCTTGGGAGCCGGGACTAGCGGTTATACGCAGTATTTT. This codes for CASSLGAGTSGYTQYF. The complete variable domain, with remaining parts taken from reference TRBV7-3 and TRBJ2-3, reads GAGVSQTPSNKVTEKGKYVELRCDPISGHTALYWYRQSLGQGPEFLIYFQGTGAADDSGLPNDRFFAVRPEGSVSTLKIQRTERGDSAVYLCASSLGAGTSGYTQYFGPGTRLTVL.

The V and J genes are TRBV6-5 and TRBJ2-7; tentative D call: TRBD2 (6 bases). The J call may be wrong; the DNA end is better matched by TRBJ2-5. The germline CDR1 and CDR2 sequences are MNHEY and SVGAGI. The CDR3 is made up of 14 amino acids. This CDR3 reads CASSYSRAGETQYF. CDR3 nucleotide sequence: TGTGCCAGCAGTTACTCGAGGGCGGGGGAGACCCAGTACTTC.

This clonotype was counted many times. The CDR3 bases are TGCGCCAGCAGCTTGATGGGAGAGGGGACTACAGATACGCAGTATTTT. It is translated as CASSLMGEGTTDTQYF. The chain has TRBV5-1 and TRBJ2-3, with D tentatively TRBD2 (6 bases). Trimming removed 1 base from V and 3 bases from J, with 15 bases in between. This CDR3 region has 16 residues. CDR1 is SGHRS, CDR2 YFSETQ, per germline.

As regards this clonotype: A much larger clone differs from this one at a single base, so this may be a read error. This chain uses TRBV24-1 with TRBJ2-5, with 12 positions matching TRBD2. This CDR3 region has 16 residues. CDR1 is KGHDR, CDR2 SFDVKD, per germline. The CDR3 DNA is TGTGCCACCAGTCCGACTAGCGGGGGCCCCCAAGAGGCCCAGTACTTC. The encoded protein is CATSPTSGGPQEAQYF.

This clonotype was seen many times. This chain joins TRBV3-1 and TRBJ2-1, with D tentatively TRBD1 (7 bases). The CDR3 runs to 15 residues. The germline gives CDR1 LGHDT, CDR2 YNNKEL (reference sequence). Trimming removed 4 bases at V and 5 bases at J, with 15 bases between. Here the CDR3 reads CASSPAGQINNEQFF. The DNA of the CDR3 is TGTGCCAGCAGCCCCGCGGGACAGATAAACAATGAGCAGTTCTTC.

The genes are TRBV12-3 or TRBV12-4 and TRBJ1-2; the match to TRBD1 covers 11 bases. The length of the CDR3 is 17 residues. V trimming: 6 bases; J trimming: 4 bases; junction bases outside the gene matches: 13. The CDR3 region is CASSPGTGGRVIYGYTF. As DNA, the CDR3 is TGTGCCAGCAGCCCCGGGACAGGGGGACGAGTTATCTATGGCTACACCTTC.